These 21 T cell receptor beta chains share one sample of origin, sequenced in a study of cytotoxic CD8 clonotypes in ibrutinib-treated CLL. Produced via immunoSEQ multiplex PCR; TCRdb's table is partial and in-frame only. The table has roughly 250,000 clones, 60% to 75% seen once. This specimen was PBMCs, taken after 24 months of ibrutinib treatment. Every receptor here comes from a human donor with chronic lymphocytic leukemia.

This chain joins TRBV10-3 and TRBJ1-1, with D hard to call. The germline CDR1 and CDR2 sequences are ENHRY and SYGVKD. V lost 3 bases and J lost 2, with 16 bases in between. The CDR3 spans 16 residues. The CDR3 DNA sequence: TGTGCCATCAGTGAAGGGAGGGTGGGCACAAACACTGAAGCTTTCTTT. Amino acid sequence: CAISEGRVGTNTEAFF.

A word on this clone: A junction boundary mismatches the germline segment, possibly from a read error. The J gene is TRBJ2-7, the V gene TRBV28; perhaps TRBD2 as D (7 bases). The CDR3 covers 15 residues. Germline V CDR1 and CDR2: MDHEN, SYDVKM. The CDR3 protein is CASSLSIAGAPYSNF. CDR3 coding DNA: TGTGCCAGCAGTTTATCGATTGCGGGGGCACCCTACTCGAACTTC.

The V gene is TRBV4-1, the J gene TRBJ1-2; D call uncertain. Germline V gives CDR1 MGHRA, CDR2 YSYEKL. The CDR3 loop spans 15 amino acids. Trimming removed 0 bases from V and 5 bases from J, with 13 bases in between. CDR3 residues: CASSQETQSVYGYTF. CDR3 sequence (DNA): TGCGCCAGCAGCCAAGAAACACAGAGTGTATATGGCTACACCTTC.

This chain joins TRBV7-2 and TRBJ2-7, with D perhaps TRBD2 (6 bases). Germline assignment: CDR1 SGHTA and CDR2 FQGNSA. The CDR3 length is 14 residues. Trimming cost V 2 bases and J 0 bases, with 8 bases left between them. CDR3 sequence (DNA): TGTGCCAGCAGCTTACTTAGCGGCTCCTACGAGCAGTACTTC. Its translation is CASSLLSGSYEQYF.

The V and J genes are TRBV19 and TRBJ1-2, with 9 bases aligning to TRBD1. There are 16 residues in the CDR3. Germline V lookup: CDR1 LNHDA, CDR2 SQIVND (reference sequence). V shed 5 bases, J shed 3 bases, and the junction held 10 bases outside the gene matches. CDR3 sequence (DNA): TGTGCCAGTAGTCCGGGACAGGGTGGGAGGTACTATGGCTACACCTTC. Protein: CASSPGQGGRYYGYTF.

The chain is built from TRBV19 and TRBJ2-7; no definite D call. Germline CDR1 reads LNHDA; CDR2 reads SQIVND (reference sequence). This CDR3 spans 13 amino acids. The V end lost 6 bases, the J end lost 1 base, and 10 bases lay between the germline ends. CDR3 region: CASSPQNSYEQYF. The CDR3 DNA is TGTGCCAGTAGCCCCCAGAATTCCTACGAGCAGTACTTC.

This clone was found a few times. The V gene is TRBV6-1, the J gene TRBJ1-1, with a possible D match to TRBD1 (6 bases). V was clipped by 4 bases and J by 5 bases, with 14 bases between them. Germline loops: CDR1 MNHNS, CDR2 SASEGT. This CDR3 contains 14 residues. The CDR3 sequence is CASSGEGGLTEAFF. The CDR3 coding sequence is TGTGCCAGCAGTGGGGAGGGGGGTTTGACTGAAGCTTTCTTT.

This chain's CDR3 is CASSVVAGAAEAFF. DNA of the CDR3: TGTGCCAGCAGCGTAGTAGCAGGCGCAGCTGAAGCTTTCTTT. V and J are TRBV9 and TRBJ1-1; D not resolved. This CDR3 spans 14 amino acids. CDR1 SGDLS and CDR2 YYNGEE come from the germline V gene. V lost 0 bases, J lost 6 bases, and 12 bases lay in between.

V and J are TRBV27 and TRBJ2-7; D not certain. Trimming stripped 8 bases from V and 7 bases from J, with 21 bases between. CDR1 and CDR2 (germline): MNHEY, SMNVEV (reference sequence). The CDR3 is made up of 14 amino acids. The CDR3 DNA sequence: TGTGCCAGCTCTCCGGGCCGGCCGAGTGGGGAGCAGTACTTC. Encoded protein: CASSPGRPSGEQYF.

The chain couples TRBV19 to TRBJ2-1, with 9 bases aligning to TRBD2. The CDR3 runs to 14 residues. Germline V lookup: CDR1 LNHDA, CDR2 SQIVND (reference sequence). The junction had 5 bases not matched to a gene; V was cut back by 3 bases and J by 8 bases. The CDR3 protein is CASSIRTSDHEQFF. For the CDR3, the DNA is TGTGCCAGTAGTATTCGGACTAGCGACCATGAGCAGTTCTTC.

This clone occurred a few times. This chain uses TRBV2 with TRBJ2-2, with D perhaps TRBD1 or TRBD2 (5 bases each). The CDR3 loop spans 14 amino acids. CDR1 and CDR2 (germline): SNHLY, FYNNEI. V was cut by 8 bases and J by 5 bases, with 15 bases left in between. The CDR3 DNA follows: TGTGCCAGCTCACTAGGGGTTGAAACCGGGGAGCTGTTTTTT. Its translation: CASSLGVETGELFF.

The V gene is TRBV9, the J gene TRBJ1-5; tentative D call: TRBD1 (5 bases). With 7 bases removed from V and 0 bases from J, the gap between germline ends came to 11 bases. Germline CDR1 SGDLS, CDR2 YYNGEE. The CDR3 has 14 residues. The CDR3 loop is CASGGSHSNQPQHF. Here the CDR3 DNA reads TGTGCCAGCGGGGGTAGCCATAGCAATCAGCCCCAGCATTTT. Together with reference TRBV9 and TRBJ1-5, the CDR3 gives the full variable domain: DSGVTQTPKHLITATGQRVTLRCSPRSGDLSVYWYQQSLDQGLQFLIQYYNGEERAKGNILERFSAQQFPDLHSELNLSSLELGDSALYFCASGGSHSNQPQHFGDGTRLSIL.

Notes on this clone: One junction end does not reproduce the germline sequence, and a read error may be involved. The gene calls are TRBV7-7 and TRBJ2-2, with no clear D. Germline CDR1 SSHAT, CDR2 FNYEAQ (reference sequence). The CDR3 covers 16 residues. In DNA, the CDR3 is TGTGCTAGCAGCCCGGGTAGAGACGGCTTAGCCGGGGAGCTGTTTTTT. Protein product: CASSPGRDGLAGELFF.

The chain employs TRBV27 and TRBJ1-2; D unresolved. Germline V CDR1 and CDR2: MNHEY, SMNVEV (reference sequence). The CDR3 runs to 11 residues. The CDR3 here is CAAGADYGYTF. CDR3 bases: TGTGCGGCCGGAGCAGACTATGGCTACACCTTC.

The V gene is TRBV27, the J gene TRBJ2-7; 9 nucleotides line up with TRBD2. CDR1 and CDR2 from the germline V gene are MNHEY and SMNVEV (reference sequence). The CDR3 has 14 amino acids. V was pared by 8 bases and J by 5 bases, with 10 bases of the junction left unmatched. The CDR3 bases are TGTGCCAGCTCACACCCGGGACTAGCCCACGAGCAGTACTTC. Translation gives CASSHPGLAHEQYF.

The rearrangement uses TRBV5-6 and TRBJ1-2; 7 bases line up with TRBD1. Germline CDR1 reads SGHDT; CDR2 reads YYEEEE. The ends lost 0 bases at V and 5 bases at J; junction bases unmatched: 4. There are 14 residues in the CDR3. The CDR3: CASSLGDSPYGYTF. The CDR3 bases are TGTGCCAGCAGCTTGGGGGACAGCCCTTATGGCTACACCTTC. Together with reference TRBV5-6 and TRBJ1-2, the CDR3 gives the full variable domain: DAGVTQSPTHLIKTRGQQVTLRCSPKSGHDTVSWYQQALGQGPQFIFQYYEEEERQRGNFPDRFSGHQFPNYSSELNVNALLLGDSALYLCASSLGDSPYGYTFGSGTRLTVV.

The chain carries TRBV29-1 and TRBJ2-3, with 9 bases fitting TRBD1. This CDR3 contains 15 residues. Germline values: CDR1 SQVTM, CDR2 ANQGSEA. V trimming: 7 bases; J trimming: 1 base; junction bases outside the gene matches: 9. The DNA for the CDR3 is TGCAGCGGGAGGTTGCGGGACAGGGGCACAGATACGCAGTATTTT. Protein: CSGRLRDRGTDTQYF.

The count of this clone is one. This chain joins TRBV19 and TRBJ2-7, with 10 positions matching TRBD2. V lost 4 bases, J lost 3 bases, and 6 bases stayed unmatched. Germline V CDR1 and CDR2: LNHDA, SQIVND (reference sequence). The CDR3 is made up of 15 amino acids. The CDR3 DNA reads as TGTGCCAGTAGTACATCTAGCGGGAGAGGCTACGAGCAGTACTTC. It encodes CASSTSSGRGYEQYF.

The V gene is TRBV5-1, the J gene TRBJ2-3, with 14 bases matching TRBD2. V lost 3 bases to trimming and J lost 5 bases; unmatched junction nucleotides: 5. Germline CDR1 SGHRS, CDR2 YFSETQ. The CDR3 extends over 16 amino acids. The CDR3 spells CASSSGLAGVLDTQYF. The CDR3 DNA is TGCGCCAGCAGCTCGGGACTAGCGGGGGTTCTAGATACGCAGTATTTT.

V usage is TRBV27 and J usage is TRBJ2-1; 9 bases agree with TRBD2. With 7 bases clipped from V and 3 bases from J, the junction kept 7 bases outside the gene matches. In germline, CDR1 is MNHEY, CDR2 SMNVEV (reference sequence). The CDR3 sequence is 15 residues long. Here the CDR3 reads CASILAGLNYNEQFF. The CDR3 region has the DNA TGTGCCAGCATCCTAGCGGGGCTTAACTACAATGAGCAGTTCTTC.

This clone was detected only a few times. This sequence joins TRBV27 and TRBJ1-1; D unclear. There are 13 residues in the CDR3. V was clipped by 4 bases and J by 0 bases, with 6 bases between them. CDR1 MNHEY and CDR2 SMNVEV come from the germline V gene (reference sequence). The CDR3 here is CASSSLMNTEAFF. CDR3 DNA: TGTGCCAGCAGTTCACTCATGAACACTGAAGCTTTCTTT.